This T cell receptor beta chain was sequenced during a study of CD8+CD57+ T cells in acquired aplastic anemia. Genomic DNA acted as the template from which TCR beta VDJ combination and CDR3 sequence profiling were carried out. TCRdb used MiXCR to reprocess the reads, holding one entry per CDR3 protein. The sample includes roughly 420,000 distinct CDR3 sequences, just under 70% of them seen just once. CDR1 and CDR2 from the germline V gene are PRHDT and FYEKMQ (reference sequence). This CDR3 has 14 residues. Study conclusions and caveats: Patients and controls shared 25 to 35 CD8+ CDR3 sequences, highly expressed in patients. Significance was not reached for CD8+ Simpson's diversity between patients and controls.

As for this clonotype: What it recognizes is unknown. At one boundary the junction diverges from the germline segment, which might be a read error.

Sequenced material: sorted CD4+, CD8+, or CD8+CD57+ T cells (not recorded which) from PBMCs. The chain joins TRBV13 to TRBJ1-2; possibly TRBD1 for D (5 bases). The clonotype was recovered from a human donor in good health, serving as a control. In DNA form, the CDR3 reads TGTGCCAGCAGCCAAGGGGCAGGGAACTATGGTTACACCTTC. Translated, it gives CASSQGAGNYGYTF.